This is a list of T cell receptor beta chains from one sample in a study of metastatic and nonmetastatic thyroid tumors. MiXCR reprocessed the PCR reads for TCRdb. In the table there are tens of thousands of clones, 10% to 15% of which are singletons. Material for sequencing was blood. These receptors were collected from a female donor with papillary thyroid cancer or a benign thyroid nodule (not recorded which). Some clones in this sample may be carry-over from other donors' samples. Each CDR3 is given with its conserved first and last residue. The D gene is left open where the match is weak. The size field is filled for only some rows; it gives once, few, many or a size class.

cdr3_aa,cdr3_nt,v_call,d_call,j_call,clone_size
CASSLGGAGVLSDTQYF,TGTGCCAGCAGCTTAGGCGGGGCGGGAGTACTCTCAGATACGCAGTATTTT,TRBV7-2,TRBD2,TRBJ2-3,many
CASSYPLGRGETQYF,TGTGCCAGCAGTTACCCCCTTGGGAGGGGTGAGACCCAGTACTTC,TRBV6-2/TRBV6-3,TRBD2,TRBJ2-5,many
CASSQTSGTGLGYTF,TGTGCCAGCAGCCAAACCTCCGGGACGGGTCTAGGCTACACCTTC,TRBV3-1,.,TRBJ1-2,many
CASSCGQGNSPLHF,TGTGCCAGCTCATGCGGACAGGGAAATTCACCCCTCCACTTT,TRBV18,TRBD1,TRBJ1-6,many
CASSLGTTNTF,TGTGCCAGCAGCTTAGGGACAACTAACACCTTC,TRBV7-9,.,TRBJ1-2,many
CASSLAQGALGTGELFF,TGTGCCAGCAGCTTAGCTCAGGGGGCGCTTGGCACCGGGGAGCTGTTTTTT,TRBV7-2,TRBD1,TRBJ2-2,many
CASSDNPGQGSDTQYF,TGTGCCAGCAGTGACAATCCGGGACAGGGTTCAGATACGCAGTATTTT,TRBV6-4,TRBD1,TRBJ2-3,many
CATSDLTGTGGPPEQFF,TGTGCCACCAGTGATTTGACCGGGACAGGGGGACCGCCCGAGCAGTTCTTC,TRBV24-1,TRBD1,TRBJ2-1,many
CASSPMEGDYEQYF,TGTGCCAGCTCACCGATGGAAGGTGACTACGAGCAGTACTTC,TRBV18,.,TRBJ2-7,many
CASSFGAYEQYF,TGTGCCAGCAGCTTCGGAGCGTACGAGCAGTACTTC,TRBV5-5,.,TRBJ2-7,many
CASIGDSNLYTF,TGTGCCAGCATCGGGGACAGCAACCTATACACCTTC,TRBV7-2,TRBD1,TRBJ1-2,few
CASSEYGDGYTF,TGTGCCAGCAGTGAATATGGGGATGGCTACACCTTC,TRBV6-4,.,TRBJ1-2,.
CASSPSRSVNEKLFF,TGCGCCAGCAGCCCAAGCAGGTCCGTTAATGAAAAACTGTTTTTT,TRBV4-1,.,TRBJ1-4,many
CASSVQRGAVYNEQFF,TGTGCCAGCAGCGTTCAGCGGGGGGCGGTCTACAATGAGCAGTTCTTC,TRBV4-2,TRBD2,TRBJ2-1,few
CSAVSPGGYGYTF,TGCAGCGCTGTTAGCCCCGGCGGCTATGGCTACACCTTC,TRBV29-1,.,TRBJ1-2,many
CASSIGRMNTGELFF,TGTGCCAGTAGTATCGGTCGGATGAACACCGGGGAGCTGTTTTTT,TRBV19,.,TRBJ2-2,many
CASRSGTSGDIHTDTQYF,TGTGCCAGCAGGTCCGGGACTAGCGGGGATATCCACACAGATACGCAGTATTTT,TRBV3-1,TRBD2,TRBJ2-3,many
CSARDNWSCSYNEQFF,TGCAGTGCTAGAGATAATTGGTCGTGCAGCTACAATGAGCAGTTCTTC,TRBV20-1,.,TRBJ2-1,.
CASSYTPRQETQYF,TGTGCCAGCAGTTATACCCCCCGACAAGAGACCCAGTACTTC,TRBV12-3/TRBV12-4,.,TRBJ2-5,medium-sized
CASSLADTQYF,TGCGCCAGCAGCTTGGCAGATACGCAGTATTTT,TRBV5-1,.,TRBJ2-3,many
CASRASEVGNEQFF,TGTGCCAGCAGGGCTTCAGAGGTAGGCAATGAGCAGTTCTTC,TRBV12-3/TRBV12-4,.,TRBJ2-1,medium-sized
CASSLEGFDYGYTF,TGTGCCAGCAGTTTAGAGGGTTTTGACTATGGCTACACCTTC,TRBV28,.,TRBJ1-2,many
CASSTNGALGVQYVYTF,TGTGCCAGCAGTACCAACGGGGCCTTGGGGGTTCAATATGTCTACACCTTC,TRBV28,.,TRBJ1-2,few
CASSLVTGLGIYQPQHF,TGTGCCAGCAGCTTAGTAACAGGGCTGGGGATCTATCAGCCCCAGCATTTT,TRBV11-2,.,TRBJ1-5,many
CASSFPAGTGELFF,TGCGCCAGCAGCTTCCCCGCAGGGACCGGGGAGCTGTTTTTT,TRBV5-1,.,TRBJ2-2,many
CASSHRAGDTQYF,TGTGCCAGCAGCCATAGGGCGGGAGATACGCAGTATTTT,TRBV3-1,.,TRBJ2-3,many
CASSQVNNSPLHF,TGTGCCAGCAGCCAAGTCAACAATTCACCCCTCCACTTT,TRBV14,.,TRBJ1-6,many
CSLRDTAHEQYF,TGCAGCCTTCGGGATACCGCCCACGAGCAGTACTTC,TRBV20-1,.,TRBJ2-7,many
CSARAPSQDTQYF,TGCAGTGCTAGAGCCCCGTCTCAGGATACGCAGTATTTT,TRBV20-1,.,TRBJ2-3,many
CASTKRGGRYNEQFF,TGTGCCAGCACCAAAAGAGGGGGACGGTACAATGAGCAGTTCTTC,TRBV12-3/TRBV12-4,.,TRBJ2-1,.
CASSLPGAGTYEQYF,TGTGCCAGTAGCCTGCCAGGGGCAGGTACATACGAGCAGTACTTC,TRBV19,.,TRBJ2-7,many
CASSLGGDNYGYTF,TGTGCCAGCAGCTTAGGTGGAGACAACTATGGCTACACCTTC,TRBV7-9,.,TRBJ1-2,many
CARRQVLNEQFF,TGTGCCAGGAGACAGGTTCTCAATGAGCAGTTCTTC,TRBV19,.,TRBJ2-1,medium-sized
CASSPLAEETQYF,TGTGCCAGCTCACCATTGGCAGAAGAGACCCAGTACTTC,TRBV18,.,TRBJ2-5,.
CASSSPRTSGVEQSF,TGTGCCAGCAGTAGCCCACGTACTAGCGGAGTTGAGCAGTCCTTC,TRBV6-1,TRBD2,TRBJ2-1,.
CASKGASYEQYF,TGTGCCAGCAAAGGGGCCTCCTACGAGCAGTACTTC,TRBV27,.,TRBJ2-7,many
CSAHVLGGLNYGYTF,TGCAGTGCACATGTATTAGGGGGCTTAAACTATGGCTACACCTTC,TRBV20-1,TRBD1,TRBJ1-2,.
CASQGPNTEAFF,TGTGCCAGTCAGGGTCCTAACACTGAAGCTTTCTTT,TRBV9,.,TRBJ1-1,few
CSAGRASGPNEQFF,TGCAGTGCTGGCAGGGCTAGCGGCCCCAATGAGCAGTTCTTT,TRBV20-1,TRBD2,TRBJ2-1,.
CASAEAGGNTINF,TGTGCCTCAGCGGAAGCCGGTGGAAACACCATAAATTTT,TRBV6-2/TRBV6-3,.,TRBJ1-3,.
CASSQAGPDRDSYEQYF,TGCGCCAGCAGCCAAGCCGGCCCGGACAGGGACTCCTACGAGCAGTACTTC,TRBV4-3,TRBD1,TRBJ2-7,many
CVSSLDGSPKPQHF,TGTGTCAGCAGCTTAGACGGCAGCCCTAAGCCCCAGCATTTT,TRBV7-2,.,TRBJ1-5,.
CASSPVNRETNEKLFF,TGTGCCAGCTCACCGGTCAACAGGGAGACTAATGAAAAACTGTTTTTT,TRBV18,.,TRBJ1-4,many
CAYTRGERYTF,TGTGCCTATACTAGAGGGGAACGCTACACCTTC,TRBV12-3/TRBV12-4,.,TRBJ1-2,.
CASSEKASGSNVEFF,TGTGCCAGCAGTGAAAAAGCTAGCGGGAGTAACGTGGAGTTCTTC,TRBV6-1,TRBD2,TRBJ2-1,.
CASSTWGTEAFF,TGTGCCAGCAGTACGTGGGGGACTGAAGCTTTCTTT,TRBV6-1,.,TRBJ1-1,many
CASTKSRDGNQPQHF,TGTGCCAGTACGAAGTCCCGGGACGGCAATCAGCCCCAGCATTTT,TRBV19,.,TRBJ1-5,few